The 21 T cell receptor beta chains presented below share a single source sample, sequenced in a study of blood T cell repertoires in COVID-19. Using immunoSEQ multiplex PCR, the repertoire was profiled, and TCRdb retains in-frame clones only, with some absent. The sample lists over 75,000 clones; 85% to 90% were seen once. Source material: peripheral blood. The source is a man in his fifties with COVID-19, enrolled during active disease.

This clone was counted only a few times. The rearrangement joins TRBV18 to TRBJ1-5, with TRBD1 matching 10 bases. Germline V gene sequence: CDR1 KGHSH, CDR2 LQKENI. This CDR3 has 16 residues. V lost 2 bases, J lost 3 bases, and 4 bases stayed unmatched. The CDR3 is CASSPGTGATNQPQHF. In nucleotides, the CDR3 is TGTGCCAGCTCACCAGGGACAGGGGCTACCAATCAGCCCCAGCATTTT.

The CDR3 DNA is TGTGCCAGCAGCTTGTCGTATAGCAATCAGCCCCAGCATTTT. Its translation: CASSLSYSNQPQHF. The chain is built from TRBV5-6 and TRBJ1-5; D is unclear. This CDR3 has 14 residues. Germline CDR1 SGHDT, CDR2 YYEEEE. Trimming removed 1 base at V and 0 bases at J, with 5 bases between.

V and J are TRBV28 and TRBJ1-5; D not certain. V was clipped by 6 bases and J by 7 bases, with 13 bases between them. The germline gives CDR1 MDHEN, CDR2 SYDVKM. This CDR3 spans 13 amino acids. Written as DNA, the CDR3 is TGTGCCAGCAGCCCGGGAGCCAACCAGCCCCAGCATTTT. Protein product: CASSPGANQPQHF. Supplemented by reference TRBV28 and TRBJ1-5, the full variable domain reads DVKVTQSSRYLVKRTGEKVFLECVQDMDHENMFWYRQDPGLGLRLIYFSYDVKMKEKGDIPEGYSVSREKKERFSLILESASTNQTSMYLCASSPGANQPQHFGDGTRLSIL.

V and J are TRBV6-1 and TRBJ1-5; D is possibly TRBD1 (6 bases). Germline V CDR1 and CDR2: MNHNS, SASEGT. This CDR3 is 16 amino acids long. Trimming left V 4 bases short and J 0 bases short, with 13 bases between. The CDR3 DNA reads TGTGCCAGCAGTGCCCCCGGGACACATAGCAATCAGCCCCAGCATTTT. Translating gives CASSAPGTHSNQPQHF.

In its sample, this clone was seen a few times. This chain joins TRBV30 and TRBJ1-6, with no clear D. Germline V lookup: CDR1 GTSNPN, CDR2 SVGIG (reference sequence). The CDR3 is made up of 14 amino acids. V was clipped by 4 bases and J by 0 bases, with 7 bases between them. The CDR3 DNA reads as TGTGCCTGGACGGTGAGCTCCTATAATTCACCCCTCCACTTT. It encodes CAWTVSSYNSPLHF. The complete variable domain, with remaining parts taken from reference TRBV30 and TRBJ1-6, reads SQTIHQWPATLVQPVGSPLSLECTVEGTSNPNLYWYRQAAGRGLQLLFYSVGIGQISSEVPQNLSASRPQDRQFILSSKKLLLSDSGFYLCAWTVSSYNSPLHFGNGTRLTVT.

This chain uses TRBV7-3 with TRBJ1-5, with TRBD1 identical over 11 bases. CDR3 length: 15 amino acids. Germline CDR1 is SGHTA and CDR2 is FQGTGA. The V segment lost 5 bases and the J segment 5 bases; nucleotides outside the gene matches: 5. The CDR3 loop is CASSLDRGPHQPQHF. The CDR3 nucleotides read TGTGCCAGCAGCCTGGACAGGGGGCCCCATCAGCCCCAGCATTTT.

The chain carries TRBV18 and TRBJ2-7; D is possibly TRBD1 (5 bases). V was pared by 5 bases and J by 7 bases, with 15 bases between. In germline, CDR1 is KGHSH, CDR2 LQKENI. This CDR3 is built from 13 residues. The CDR3 DNA is TGTGCCAGCTCAACAAGACAGCATTTGGAGCAGTACTTC. Protein sequence: CASSTRQHLEQYF.

The chain employs TRBV30 and TRBJ1-5, with D uncertain. CDR1 and CDR2 from the germline V gene are GTSNPN and SVGIG (reference sequence). The CDR3 length is 16 residues. V lost 1 base and J lost 5, with 18 bases in between. CDR3 region: CAWSAGSIGGYQPQHF. DNA for the CDR3: TGTGCCTGGAGTGCAGGATCAATAGGCGGGTATCAGCCCCAGCATTTT.

This rearrangement joins TRBV6-5 to TRBJ2-7, with a possible D match to TRBD2 (6 bases). The CDR3 sequence is 15 residues long. Trimming took 5 bases from V and 6 from J, leaving 20 bases between them. Germline V CDR1 and CDR2: MNHEY, SVGAGI. Written as DNA, the CDR3 is TGTGCCAGCAGTAACCCGGGACTCACCTCTCGCGAGCAGTACTTC. Protein product: CASSNPGLTSREQYF.

This clone has just one count. V usage is TRBV10-1 and J usage is TRBJ2-3, with TRBD1 identical over 9 bases. V was pared by 3 bases and J by 3 bases, with 19 bases of the junction left unmatched. CDR1 and CDR2 (germline): WNHNN, SYGVQD (reference sequence). CDR3 size: 20 residues. DNA of the CDR3: TGCGCCAGCAGTGACCCTGAGGGGGGACAGGACAGGGGAGTGACAGATACGCAGTATTTT. As protein: CASSDPEGGQDRGVTDTQYF.

The V and J genes are TRBV5-1 and TRBJ1-1; D gene ambiguous. Trimming took 3 bases from V and 3 from J, leaving 12 bases between them. The CDR3 covers 14 residues. The germline CDR1 and CDR2 sequences are SGHRS and YFSETQ. The CDR3 DNA reads TGCGCCAGCAGCTCACTAAGCCGGGACACTGAAGCTTTCTTT. Encoded protein: CASSSLSRDTEAFF.

The chain is built from TRBV30 and TRBJ1-4; TRBD1 matches at 8 bases. CDR1 and CDR2 from the germline V gene are GTSNPN and SVGIG (reference sequence). This CDR3 spans 13 amino acids. V shed 5 bases and J 11 bases; nucleotides not matched to a gene: 10. The CDR3 protein is CAWDGTGFGKLFF. CDR3 DNA: TGTGCCTGGGACGGGACAGGATTTGGGAAACTGTTTTTT.

The chain employs TRBV2 and TRBJ2-7, with TRBD1 matching 8 bases. The CDR3 has 13 amino acids. Germline CDR1 and CDR2: SNHLY and FYNNEI. With 7 bases clipped from V and 7 bases from J, the junction kept 9 bases outside the gene matches. The CDR3, as DNA: TGTGCCAGCATGAAGGACAGGGTCGGGGAGCAGTACTTC. Translated: CASMKDRVGEQYF.

This clone was found a few times. The chain employs TRBV2 and TRBJ2-1; 8 nucleotides agree with TRBD1. The germline V gene encodes CDR1 SNHLY and CDR2 FYNNEI. This CDR3 is 14 amino acids long. The ends lost 7 bases at V and 4 bases at J; junction bases unmatched: 6. The DNA of the CDR3 is TGTGCCAGCACTGCGGACAGGGCGTACAATGAGCAGTTCTTC. Protein sequence: CASTADRAYNEQFF.

This chain links TRBV9 with TRBJ2-3; 9 nucleotides match TRBD2. V gave up 7 bases and J gave up 4 bases; unmatched junction bases: 16. The CDR3 spans 17 residues. Germline V CDR1 and CDR2: SGDLS, YYNGEE. The CDR3 loop reads CASGRALAGTGSDTQYF. The CDR3 DNA follows: TGTGCCAGCGGTAGGGCGCTAGCGGGGACGGGGTCAGATACGCAGTATTTT.

The chain is built from TRBV6-6 and TRBJ2-7, with 8 nucleotides matching TRBD1. Germline V gives CDR1 MNHNY, CDR2 SVGAGI (reference sequence). V shed 7 bases, J shed 4 bases, and the junction held 6 bases outside the gene matches. The CDR3 has 13 residues. The CDR3 DNA sequence: TGTGCCAGCACCGGGACAGGTCGGTACGAGCAGTACTTC. It codes for CASTGTGRYEQYF.

The chain couples TRBV6-5 to TRBJ1-4; D not certain. This CDR3 has 12 residues. V was trimmed by 5 bases and J by 5 bases, leaving 6 bases between them. Germline V gene data show CDR1 as MNHEY and CDR2 as SVGAGI. CDR3 DNA: TGTGCCAGCAGTCCCCCAAATGAAAAACTGTTTTTT. Translating gives CASSPPNEKLFF.

The rearrangement joins TRBV19 to TRBJ2-3; 9 bases line up with TRBD2. Looked up from germline, CDR1 is LNHDA and CDR2 is SQIVND (reference sequence). The CDR3 totals 15 residues. The V gene end was trimmed by 4 bases and the J gene end by 2 bases; junction bases not matched to a gene: 4. Here the CDR3 reads CASSKAGGLTDTQYF. DNA for the CDR3: TGTGCCAGTAGTAAAGCGGGGGGACTCACAGATACGCAGTATTTT.

In this sample, this clone turned up once. V and J are TRBV20-1 and TRBJ1-5; D unclear. Trimming removed 3 bases at V and 0 bases at J, with 18 bases between. This CDR3 region has 17 residues. The V gene's germline CDR1 is DFQATT and CDR2 SNEGSKA (reference sequence). CDR3 nucleotides: TGCAGTGCTAGTGTGGCCGAGGTTTCAGTTAGCAATCAGCCCCAGCATTTT. This sequence encodes CSASVAEVSVSNQPQHF.

The V and J genes are TRBV11-2 and TRBJ2-1, with 11 bases aligning to TRBD2. J was trimmed by 6 bases and V by 5 bases; bases with no gene match: 9. CDR3 length equals 16 residues. The germline V gene encodes CDR1 SGHAT and CDR2 FQNNGV. CDR3 residues: CASSPNLAGGGNEQFF. The CDR3 DNA sequence: TGTGCCAGCAGCCCCAATCTAGCGGGGGGCGGCAATGAGCAGTTCTTC.

The J gene is TRBJ2-1, the V gene TRBV7-8; 10 bases agree with TRBD2. Unmatched junction bases numbered 5, after V lost 5 bases and J lost 4 bases. The CDR3 contains 15 residues. The germline gives CDR1 SGHVS, CDR2 FQNEAQ. The CDR3 here is CASSVSGGLYNEQFF. DNA of the CDR3: TGTGCCAGCAGCGTTAGCGGGGGGTTATACAATGAGCAGTTCTTC.